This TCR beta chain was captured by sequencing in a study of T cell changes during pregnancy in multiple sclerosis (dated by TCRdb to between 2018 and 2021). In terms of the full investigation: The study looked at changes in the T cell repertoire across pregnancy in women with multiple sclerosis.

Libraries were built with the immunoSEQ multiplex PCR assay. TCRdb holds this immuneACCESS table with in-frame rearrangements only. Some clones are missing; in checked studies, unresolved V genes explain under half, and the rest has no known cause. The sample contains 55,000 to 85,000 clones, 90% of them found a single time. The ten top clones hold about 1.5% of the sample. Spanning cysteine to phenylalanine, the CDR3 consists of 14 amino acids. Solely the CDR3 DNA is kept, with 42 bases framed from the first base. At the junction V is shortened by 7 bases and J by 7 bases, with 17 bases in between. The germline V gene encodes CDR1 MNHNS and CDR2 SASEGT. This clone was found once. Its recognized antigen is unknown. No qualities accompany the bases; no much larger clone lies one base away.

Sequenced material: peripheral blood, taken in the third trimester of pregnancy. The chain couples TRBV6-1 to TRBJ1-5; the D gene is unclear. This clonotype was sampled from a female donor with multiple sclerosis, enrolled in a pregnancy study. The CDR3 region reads CASTLTGIGQPQHF. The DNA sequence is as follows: TGTGCCAGCACCCTGACGGGGATCGGACAGCCCCAGCATTTT.